This record concerns one TCR beta chain sequence. What it binds is not known. In the naive CD8 group, cells lacked CD45RO and were positively selected for CCR7, so terminally differentiated effector memory CD45RA+ cells were left out. The CDR3 runs 15 residues. CDR1 and CDR2 (germline): SGHAT, FQNNGV. V trimming: 5 bases; J trimming: 9 bases; junction bases outside the gene matches: 12. This record belongs to a study of shared clonotypes between healthy human individuals. Broader study findings: Genetic and exposure-history diversity was limited by the small donor number.

The table came from immunoSEQ multiplex PCR; TCRdb's copy has only in-frame clones and leaves some out. The sample lists about 820,000 clones; around 92% were seen once. This sequence joins TRBV11-2 and TRBJ2-1, with 8 bases identical to TRBD1. This TCR was recovered from a man aged 30-40 years in good health. Sample: naive CD8+ T cells sorted from blood. CDR3 DNA: TGTGCCAGCAGCCCTCCGGACAGGGAAAACACTGAGCAGTTCTTC. Residues: CASSPPDRENTEQFF.